This TCR beta chain was retrieved from a study of blood T cells in healthy people across ages (dated by TCRdb to 2014 to 2015). General notes on the study: In model experiments, template switching captured roughly one uniquely barcoded TCR beta cDNA molecule for every two T cells. Using deep sequencing normalized with unique cDNA molecular identifiers, the study measured how TCR beta repertoire diversity changes with age. Four age groups were formed from the donors: young (average roughly 15 years), middle-aged (just under 40), aged (around 68) and long-lived (82). Two additional independent replicas of 1 million unique cDNA reads from the same blood draw were analyzed for two donors (one aged 18 to 30 and one aged 80 or older). Overall study results and their limits: The CMV infection status of donors was not known, potentially confounding age-related changes in expanded clonotypes. Compared with the aged group, the long-lived group had more naive CD4+ T cells, fewer expanded clones and increased TCR diversity, suggesting age selection. Bulk unsorted PBMC profiling prevented conclusive comparison of naive and antigen-experienced compartments. Observed TCR beta diversity per million T cells fell roughly linearly with age, and a significant reduction was already apparent by age about 36. The percentage of naive T cells measured by flow cytometry correlated strongly with observed TCR beta diversity. Estimates of total diversity from one million sequenced T cells were regarded as lower bounds and underestimates.

The sample holds a few counts of this clonotype. Its antigen has not been determined. Per-nucleotide qualities are absent, and no much larger clonotype sits a single base away. The library came from 5' RACE. TCRdb shows the sequencer as Illumina HiSeq 2500. A second PCR of about 6 to 11 cycles was performed with a sample-barcoded 5' primer and a J-beta primer mix. A unique molecular identifier was introduced onto each TCR beta cDNA molecule by a template-switch 5' adaptor carrying 12 random nucleotides. Each sample yielded at least 3 million CDR3-containing paired-end reads. First-strand cDNA was synthesized from all RNA with the Mint cDNA synthesis kit, primed by a TRBC-specific oligonucleotide. All cDNA was treated with uracil-DNA glycosylase and then went through a first 18-cycle PCR with the universal primers M1SS and BC2_uni_R. The source study handled its data this way. Normalization of each sample was performed by random selection of 1 million high-quality reads, each carrying a distinct molecular identifier. Instead of being binned into consensus sequences, reads that shared molecular identifiers were thrown out. MiTCR, run with a Q25 quality threshold and the strictest error-elimination algorithm, handled CDR3 identification, clonotype clustering and error correction. A nonparametric unseen species model with Euler transformation was used to estimate a lower bound on total TCR beta diversity. TCRdb reanalyzed the raw reads on its own, using fastp at Q25 for trimming and MiXCR for clone calling, and kept in-frame beta chains. CDR3 protein duplicates are merged, each entry listing the most common genes and DNA. The V and J calls and clone size come from TCRdb's table, not from the authors' own analysis. The sample yields about 760,000 distinct CDR3 sequences; roughly 25% were counted once. The ten largest clones represent 8% to 10% of the sample.

Donors were about 36 systemically healthy Caucasian individuals from Russia aged roughly 6 to 100 years. Each donor gave 9 to 10 milliliters of peripheral blood, collected into EDTA-treated Vacutainer tubes. PBMCs were isolated by Ficoll-Paque density-gradient centrifugation, with at least 7 million obtained per sample. Total RNA, at least 6 micrograms per sample, was extracted from PBMCs with Trizol reagent. Naive CD45RAhigh/CD27high T cell percentages were measured by flow cytometry on a PBMC aliquot from every donor. CDR1 SQVTM and CDR2 ANQGSEA were looked up in the germline V gene. The junction carries 12 bases between V and J, which are trimmed by 7 bases and 3 bases respectively. The CDR3, cysteine through phenylalanine, is 12 amino acids long. Solely the CDR3 DNA is kept, with 36 bases framed from the first base. The sample was also reused in another study, on T cells of mothers and their children. The second study's paper adds: The donors were nine systemically healthy Caucasian individuals, made up of three mothers and their six children. cDNA synthesis consumed the entire amount of extracted RNA, loaded at 1.5 ug RNA in each 15 ul reaction. In the second PCR, sample barcodes and 2-4 random nucleotides were introduced via the M1S primer. Over 9.5 million TCR beta CDR3 reads were obtained for each mother, and millions of reads were obtained for each child. Thymic selection shapes the output of TCR recombination in a similar way in related and unrelated pairs, and inherited differences have a minor effect. Normalized repertoire overlap was always slightly but never significantly higher in related than unrelated mother-child pairs. No persistent microchimeric T cell clones were detected, at a sensitivity of 90 to 100 clones per million clonotypes. The study used deep NGS to compare TCR beta repertoires of mothers and children, seeking features distinguishing related mother-child pairs from unrelated individuals. Mothers averaged about 37 +/- 4 years of age and children averaged about 10 +/- 4 years. Libraries were sequenced on Illumina HiSeq 2000 with 100+100 nt paired-end reads after adapter ligation with NEBNext reagents. Mother and child libraries were prepared a month apart and sequenced in separate runs to prevent cross-contamination. Each donor had between roughly 500,000 and 2,200,000 distinct TCR beta clonotypes identified. Naive TCR beta clonotypes were estimated from low-frequency clonotypes matched to each donor's FACS-determined naive share, without sorting.

Recombination joined TRBV29-1 with TRBJ2-5; the D segment cannot be called with confidence. Sequenced: blood. The TCR originated in a boy under 18 in good health. This receptor carries the CDR3 CSGRPGEETQYF. The DNA sequence is TGCAGCGGAAGACCTGGGGAAGAGACCCAGTACTTC.